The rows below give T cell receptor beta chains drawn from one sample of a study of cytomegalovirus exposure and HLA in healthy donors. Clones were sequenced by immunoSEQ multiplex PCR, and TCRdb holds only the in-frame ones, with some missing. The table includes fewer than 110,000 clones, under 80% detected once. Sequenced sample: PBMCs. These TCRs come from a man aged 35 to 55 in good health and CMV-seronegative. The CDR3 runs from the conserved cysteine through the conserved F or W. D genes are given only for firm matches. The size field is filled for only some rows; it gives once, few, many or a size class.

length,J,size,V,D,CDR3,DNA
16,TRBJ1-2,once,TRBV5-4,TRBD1,CASARRAGGRVYGYTF,TGTGCCTCAGCCCGGAGGGCAGGGGGCAGGGTCTATGGCTACACCTTC
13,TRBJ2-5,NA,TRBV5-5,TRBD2,CASSGGGTETQYF,TGTGCCAGCAGCGGGGGGGGGACGGAGACCCAGTACTTC
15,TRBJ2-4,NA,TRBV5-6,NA,CASSPPNRAKNIQYF,TGTGCCAGCAGTCCTCCAAATAGAGCCAAAAACATTCAGTACTTC
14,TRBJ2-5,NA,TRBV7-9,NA,CASSLLTEQETQYF,TGTGCCAGCAGCTTACTCACAGAACAAGAGACCCAGTACTTC
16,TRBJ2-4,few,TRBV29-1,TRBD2,CSVGGGGAVYQNIQYF,TGCAGCGTTGGAGGCGGGGGGGCCGTCTACCAAAACATTCAGTACTTC
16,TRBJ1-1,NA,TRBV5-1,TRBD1,CASSLALGQGGTEAFF,TGCGCCAGCAGCTTGGCCTTAGGACAGGGGGGAACTGAAGCTTTCTTT
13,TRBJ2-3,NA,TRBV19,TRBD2,CASSPGLSSTQYF,TGTGCCAGTTCACCGGGACTAAGTTCTACGCAGTATTTT
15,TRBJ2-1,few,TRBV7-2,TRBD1,CASSLGQGAIYEQFF,TGTGCCAGCAGCCTAGGACAGGGGGCAATCTATGAGCAGTTCTTC
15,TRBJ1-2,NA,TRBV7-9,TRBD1,CASSLRDRGTYGYTF,TGTGCCAGCAGCCTCCGGGACAGGGGTACCTATGGCTACACCTTC
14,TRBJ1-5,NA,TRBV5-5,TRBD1,CASSSTGVNQPQHF,TGTGCCAGCAGCTCAACAGGGGTTAATCAGCCCCAGCATTTT
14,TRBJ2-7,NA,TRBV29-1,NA,CSVRDGRSLYEQYF,TGCAGCGTCAGAGACGGGAGATCCCTCTACGAGCAGTACTTC
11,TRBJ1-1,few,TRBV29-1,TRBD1,CSFRGTAEAFF,TGCAGCTTCCGGGGGACAGCAGAAGCTTTCTTT
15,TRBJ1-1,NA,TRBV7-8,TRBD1,CASSLWDRANTEAFF,TGTGCCAGCAGCCTCTGGGACAGGGCGAACACTGAAGCTTTCTTT
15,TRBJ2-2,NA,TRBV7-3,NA,CASRKGHQNTGELFF,TGTGCCAGCAGGAAGGGACATCAGAACACCGGGGAGCTGTTTTTT
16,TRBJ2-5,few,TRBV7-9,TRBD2,CASSPSGTSGAETQYF,TGTGCCAGCAGCCCGTCCGGGACTAGCGGGGCTGAGACCCAGTACTTC
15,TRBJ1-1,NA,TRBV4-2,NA,CASSQDSRGVTEAFF,TGTGCCAGCAGCCAAGACTCCCGGGGGGTCACTGAAGCTTTCTTT
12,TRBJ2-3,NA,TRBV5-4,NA,CASGQPTDTQYF,TGTGCCAGTGGACAGCCCACAGATACGCAGTATTTT
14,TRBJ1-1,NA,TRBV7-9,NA,CASSPEGERTEAFF,TGTGCCAGCAGCCCCGAGGGGGAGCGCACTGAAGCTTTCTTT
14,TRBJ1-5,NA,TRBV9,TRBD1,CASSQGVGNQPQHF,TGTGCCAGCAGTCAGGGGGTAGGCAATCAGCCCCAGCATTTT
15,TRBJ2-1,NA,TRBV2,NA,CASTYRGAAYNEQFF,TGTGCCAGCACTTACCGGGGGGCCGCCTACAATGAGCAGTTCTTC
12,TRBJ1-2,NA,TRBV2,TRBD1,CASSRTGDGYTF,TGTGCCAGCAGTAGGACAGGGGATGGCTACACCTTC
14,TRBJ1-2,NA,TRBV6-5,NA,CASSYGQGIGGYTF,TGTGCCAGCAGTTACGGCCAGGGGATAGGGGGCTACACCTTC
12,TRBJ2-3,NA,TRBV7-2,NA,CASSREGDTQYF,TGTGCCAGCAGCAGAGAGGGAGATACGCAGTATTTT
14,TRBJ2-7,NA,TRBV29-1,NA,CSVVYGTPSYEQYF,TGCAGCGTTGTGTATGGGACACCTTCCTACGAGCAGTACTTC
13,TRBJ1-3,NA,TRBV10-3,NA,CAISEQKQGTIYF,TGTGCCATCAGTGAGCAAAAACAGGGCACCATATATTTT
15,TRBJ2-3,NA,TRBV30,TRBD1,CAWSAKGAGTDTQYF,TGTGCCTGGAGTGCAAAGGGGGCAGGCACAGATACGCAGTATTTT
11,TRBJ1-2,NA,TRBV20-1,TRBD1,CRGQDNYGYTF,TGCAGGGGACAGGATAACTATGGCTACACCTTC
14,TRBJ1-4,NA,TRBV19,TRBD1,CASSTGQVWGKLFF,TGTGCCAGTAGTACCGGACAGGTATGGGGAAAACTGTTTTTT
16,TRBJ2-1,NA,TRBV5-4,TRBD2,CASSFPGTSGVNEQFF,TGTGCCAGCAGCTTCCCCGGGACTAGCGGGGTGAATGAGCAGTTCTTC
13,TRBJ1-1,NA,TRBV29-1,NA,CSVETGRNTEAFF,TGCAGCGTTGAAACGGGGAGAAACACTGAAGCTTTCTTT
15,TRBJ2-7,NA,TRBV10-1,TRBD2,CASSKLAGDSYEQYF,TGCGCCAGCAGTAAATTAGCGGGAGACTCCTACGAGCAGTACTTC
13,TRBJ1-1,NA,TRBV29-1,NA,CSAQDPTGAEAFF,TGCAGCGCCCAGGACCCCACGGGGGCTGAAGCTTTCTTT
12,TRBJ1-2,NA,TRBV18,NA,CASSLPGYGYTF,TGTGCCAGCTCCCTTCCGGGGTATGGCTACACCTTC
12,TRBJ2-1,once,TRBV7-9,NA,CSSSQTGNEQFF,TGTTCCAGCAGCCAGACAGGCAATGAGCAGTTCTTC
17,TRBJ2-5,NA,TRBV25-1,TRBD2,CASSIGLAGGVGETQYF,TGTGCCAGCAGCATCGGACTAGCGGGGGGAGTAGGAGAGACCCAGTACTTC
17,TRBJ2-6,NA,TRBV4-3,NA,CASSQELRRTGANVLTF,TGCGCCAGCAGCCAAGAGCTCCGGAGAACTGGGGCCAACGTCCTGACTTTC
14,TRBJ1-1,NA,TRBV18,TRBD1,CASSRDRGNTEAFF,TGTGCCAGCTCCAGGGACAGGGGGAACACTGAAGCTTTCTTT
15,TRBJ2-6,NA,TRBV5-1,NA,CASSFNRAGANVLTF,TGCGCCAGCAGCTTCAACAGGGCTGGGGCCAACGTCCTGACTTTC
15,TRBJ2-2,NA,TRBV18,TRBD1,CASSPRDRAKGELFF,TGTGCCAGCTCACCCCGGGACAGGGCGAAAGGGGAGCTGTTTTTT
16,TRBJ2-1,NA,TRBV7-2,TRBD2,CASSFIGSGTYNEQFF,TGTGCCAGCAGCTTCATTGGTAGCGGGACCTACAATGAGCAGTTCTTC
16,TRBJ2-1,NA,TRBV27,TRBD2,CASSATSGGPYNEQFF,TGTGCCAGCAGTGCAACTAGCGGGGGGCCTTACAATGAGCAGTTCTTC
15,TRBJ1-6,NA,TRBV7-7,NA,CASSLRVRGNSPLHF,TGTGCTAGCAGCTTACGGGTCAGGGGTAATTCACCCCTCCACTTT
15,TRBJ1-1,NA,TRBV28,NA,CASSLGAGHATEAFF,TGTGCCAGCAGTTTAGGGGCAGGGCATGCCACTGAAGCTTTCTTT
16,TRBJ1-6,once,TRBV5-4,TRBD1,CASSLGTGTGDSPLHF,TGTGCCAGCAGCTTGGGGACCGGGACAGGGGATTCACCCCTCCACTTT
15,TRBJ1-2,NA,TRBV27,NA,CASSLFPSANYGYTF,TGTGCCAGCAGTTTATTTCCGAGCGCTAACTATGGCTACACCTTC
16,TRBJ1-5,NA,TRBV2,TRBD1,CASRAHTGDGNQPQHF,TGTGCCAGCAGAGCACACACAGGGGACGGCAATCAGCCCCAGCATTTT
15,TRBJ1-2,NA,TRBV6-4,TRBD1,CASNRDRGATYGYTF,TGTGCCAGCAACCGAGACAGGGGCGCCACCTATGGCTACACCTTC
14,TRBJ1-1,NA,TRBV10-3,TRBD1,CAISGTGARTEAFF,TGTGCCATCAGTGGCACAGGGGCGAGGACTGAAGCTTTCTTT
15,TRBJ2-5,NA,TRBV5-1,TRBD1,CASSLLGQDQETQYF,TGCGCCAGCAGCTTGCTAGGACAGGATCAAGAGACCCAGTACTTC
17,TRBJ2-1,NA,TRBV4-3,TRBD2,CASSRIAGLSSYNEQFF,TGCGCCAGCAGCCGGATAGCGGGGTTGAGCTCCTACAATGAGCAGTTCTTC
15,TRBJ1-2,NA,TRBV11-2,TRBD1,CASSFSRQGALGYTF,TGTGCCAGCAGCTTTAGCCGACAGGGGGCGCTTGGCTACACCTTC
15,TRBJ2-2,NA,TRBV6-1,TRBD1,CASSGQGAWTGELFF,TGTGCCAGCAGTGGACAGGGGGCTTGGACCGGGGAGCTGTTTTTT
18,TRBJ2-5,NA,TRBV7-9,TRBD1,CASSLARGDREFHETQYF,TGTGCCAGCAGCTTAGCCCGCGGGGACAGGGAATTTCATGAGACCCAGTACTTC
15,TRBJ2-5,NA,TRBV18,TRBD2,CASSPGQGGTETQYF,TGTGCCAGCTCACCGGGGCAGGGAGGGACGGAGACCCAGTACTTC
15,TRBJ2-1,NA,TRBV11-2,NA,CASSKGGVGYNEQFF,TGTGCCAGCTCTAAAGGAGGGGTGGGCTACAATGAGCAGTTCTTC